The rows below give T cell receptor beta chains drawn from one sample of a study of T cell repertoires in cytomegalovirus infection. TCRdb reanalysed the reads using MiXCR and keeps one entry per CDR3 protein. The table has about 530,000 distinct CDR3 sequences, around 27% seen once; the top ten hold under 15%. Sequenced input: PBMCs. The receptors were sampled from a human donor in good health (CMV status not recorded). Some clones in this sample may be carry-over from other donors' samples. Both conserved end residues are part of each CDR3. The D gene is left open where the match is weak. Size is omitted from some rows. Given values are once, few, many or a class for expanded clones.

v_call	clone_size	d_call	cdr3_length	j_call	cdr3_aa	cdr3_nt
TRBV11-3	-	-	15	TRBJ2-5	CASSLGAGEAETQYF	TGTGCCAGCAGCTTAGGGGCAGGGGAGGCGGAGACCCAGTACTTC
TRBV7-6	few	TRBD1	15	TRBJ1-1	CASSGGQAEIYEAFF	TGTGCCAGCAGCGGGGGACAGGCCGAAATATATGAAGCTTTCTTT
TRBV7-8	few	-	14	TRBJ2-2	CASSPRSNTGELFF	TGTGCCAGCAGCCCTAGGTCGAACACCGGGGAGCTGTTTTTT
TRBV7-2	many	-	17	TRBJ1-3	CASSLSSGRASGNTIYF	TGTGCCAGCAGCTTATCTTCGGGGCGGGCCTCTGGAAACACCATATATTTT
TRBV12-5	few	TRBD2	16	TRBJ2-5	CASGLGLAGYQETQYF	TGTGCTAGTGGTTTGGGACTAGCGGGATACCAAGAGACCCAGTACTTC
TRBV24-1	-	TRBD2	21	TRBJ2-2	CATSDWGRDSGTSGSPGELFF	TGTGCCACCAGTGATTGGGGCCGGGACTCCGGGACTAGCGGGAGCCCCGGGGAGCTGTTTTTT
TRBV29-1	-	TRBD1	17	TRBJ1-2	CSVEDRGGGTPNYGYTF	TGCAGCGTTGAAGATCGTGGAGGGGGCACCCCAAACTATGGCTACACCTTC
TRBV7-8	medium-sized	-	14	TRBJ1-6	CASSRLGANSPLHF	TGTGCCAGCAGCCGGCTAGGGGCTAATTCACCCCTCCACTTT
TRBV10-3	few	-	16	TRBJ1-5	CAISEVEIFSNQPQHF	TGTGCCATCAGTGAAGTGGAGATCTTTAGCAATCAGCCCCAGCATTTT
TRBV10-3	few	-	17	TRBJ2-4	CAISDSVNSNNKNIQYF	TGTGCCATCAGTGATTCGGTAAATTCCAACAACAAAAACATTCAGTACTTC
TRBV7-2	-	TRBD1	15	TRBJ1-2	CASRPPWTGQWGYTF	TGTGCCAGCAGGCCTCCTTGGACAGGGCAATGGGGCTACACCTTC
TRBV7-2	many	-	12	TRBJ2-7	CASSSAAYEQYF	TGTGCCAGCAGCTCTGCCGCCTACGAGCAGTACTTC
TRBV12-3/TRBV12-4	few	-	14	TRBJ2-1	CASSLEPRYNEQFF	TGTGCCAGCAGTTTAGAGCCCCGCTACAATGAGCAGTTCTTC
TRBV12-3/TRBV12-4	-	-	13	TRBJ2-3	CASSLSVTDTQYF	TGTGCCAGCAGTTTATCAGTGACAGATACGCAGTATTTT
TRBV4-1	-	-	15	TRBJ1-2	CASSRGPETDYGYTF	TGCGCCAGCAGCCGAGGACCGGAGACCGACTATGGCTACACCTTC
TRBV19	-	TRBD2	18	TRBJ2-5	CASSIDLFGGAGQETQYF	TGTGCCAGTAGTATAGATCTATTCGGGGGGGCCGGGCAAGAGACCCAGTACTTC